The source of this T cell receptor (beta chain) is a study of blood T cell repertoires in COVID-19. The CDR3 is made up of 13 amino acids. The germline V gene encodes CDR1 SSHAT and CDR2 FNYEAQ (reference sequence). Authors' processing steps: Reference gene primers were amplified, and this amplification served to estimate nucleated cell counts. TCRdb keeps only in-frame clones here, not all; method: immunoSEQ multiplex PCR. The V and J calls and clone size come from that table; D and trimming were worked out from the DNA. This table has 110,000 to 150,000 clones, approximately 84% appearing once. With regard to this clone: A junction boundary mismatches the germline segment, possibly from a read error.

J is TRBJ2-5 and V is TRBV7-7; a possible D gene is TRBD2 (6 bases). This receptor was taken from a human donor in a cohort sampled during active COVID-19. Sequencing was carried out using peripheral blood. The CDR3 reads CASSRLARETQYF. The CDR3 nucleotides read TGTGCTAGCAGCCGCCTAGCGCGTGAGACCCAGTACTTC.